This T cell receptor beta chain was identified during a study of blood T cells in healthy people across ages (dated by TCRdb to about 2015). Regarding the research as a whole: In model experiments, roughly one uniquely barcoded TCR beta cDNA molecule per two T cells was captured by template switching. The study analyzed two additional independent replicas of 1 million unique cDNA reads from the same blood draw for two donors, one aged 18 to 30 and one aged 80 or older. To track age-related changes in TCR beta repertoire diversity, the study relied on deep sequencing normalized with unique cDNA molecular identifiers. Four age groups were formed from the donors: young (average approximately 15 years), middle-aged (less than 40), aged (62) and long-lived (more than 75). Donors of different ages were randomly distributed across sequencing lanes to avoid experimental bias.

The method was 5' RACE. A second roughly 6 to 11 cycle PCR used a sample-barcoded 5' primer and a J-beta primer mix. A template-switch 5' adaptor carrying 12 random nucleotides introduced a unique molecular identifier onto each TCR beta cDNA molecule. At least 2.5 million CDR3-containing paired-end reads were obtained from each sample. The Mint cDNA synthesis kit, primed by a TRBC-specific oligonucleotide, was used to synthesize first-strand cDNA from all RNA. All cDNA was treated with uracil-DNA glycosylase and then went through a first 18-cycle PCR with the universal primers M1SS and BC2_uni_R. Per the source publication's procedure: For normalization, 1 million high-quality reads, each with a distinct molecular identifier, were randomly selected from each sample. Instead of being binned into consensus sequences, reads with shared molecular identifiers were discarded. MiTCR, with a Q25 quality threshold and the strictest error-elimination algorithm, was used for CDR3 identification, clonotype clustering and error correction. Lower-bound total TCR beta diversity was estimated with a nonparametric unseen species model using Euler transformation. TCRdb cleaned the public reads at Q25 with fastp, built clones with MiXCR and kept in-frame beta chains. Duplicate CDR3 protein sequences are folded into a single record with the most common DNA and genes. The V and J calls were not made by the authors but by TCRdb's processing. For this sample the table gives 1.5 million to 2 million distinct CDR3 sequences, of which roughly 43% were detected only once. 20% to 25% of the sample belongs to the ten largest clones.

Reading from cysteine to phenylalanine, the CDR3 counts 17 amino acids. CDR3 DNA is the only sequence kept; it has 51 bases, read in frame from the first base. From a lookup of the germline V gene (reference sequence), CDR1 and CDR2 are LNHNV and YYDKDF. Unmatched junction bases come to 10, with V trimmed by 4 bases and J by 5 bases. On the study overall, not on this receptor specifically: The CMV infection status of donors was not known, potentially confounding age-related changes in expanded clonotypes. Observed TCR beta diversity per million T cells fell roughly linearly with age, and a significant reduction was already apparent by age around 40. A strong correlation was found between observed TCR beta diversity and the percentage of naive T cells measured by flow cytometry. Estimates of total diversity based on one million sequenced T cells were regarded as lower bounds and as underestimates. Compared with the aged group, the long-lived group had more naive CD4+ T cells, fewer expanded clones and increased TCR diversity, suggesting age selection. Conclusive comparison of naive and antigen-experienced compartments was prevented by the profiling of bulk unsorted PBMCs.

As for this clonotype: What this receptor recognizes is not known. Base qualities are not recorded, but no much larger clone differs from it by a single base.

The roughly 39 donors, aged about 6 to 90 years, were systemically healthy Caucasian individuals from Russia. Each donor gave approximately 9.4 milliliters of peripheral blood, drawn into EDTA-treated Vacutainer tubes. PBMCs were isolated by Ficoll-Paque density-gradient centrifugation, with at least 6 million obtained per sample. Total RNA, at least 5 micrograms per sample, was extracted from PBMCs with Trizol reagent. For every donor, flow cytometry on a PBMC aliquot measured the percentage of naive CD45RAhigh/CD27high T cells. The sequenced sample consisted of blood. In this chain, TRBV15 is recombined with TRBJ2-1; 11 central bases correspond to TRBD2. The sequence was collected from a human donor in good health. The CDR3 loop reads CATSIPSGGTWDNEQFF. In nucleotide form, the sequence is TGTGCCACCAGCATACCTAGCGGGGGGACCTGGGACAATGAGCAGTTCTTC. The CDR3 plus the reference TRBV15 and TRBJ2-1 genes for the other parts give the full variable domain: DAMVIQNPRYQVTQFGKPVTLSCSQTLNHNVMYWYQQKSSQAPKLLFHYYDKDFNNEADTPDNFQSRRPNTSFCFLDIRSPGLGDTAMYLCATSIPSGGTWDNEQFFGPGTRLTVL.